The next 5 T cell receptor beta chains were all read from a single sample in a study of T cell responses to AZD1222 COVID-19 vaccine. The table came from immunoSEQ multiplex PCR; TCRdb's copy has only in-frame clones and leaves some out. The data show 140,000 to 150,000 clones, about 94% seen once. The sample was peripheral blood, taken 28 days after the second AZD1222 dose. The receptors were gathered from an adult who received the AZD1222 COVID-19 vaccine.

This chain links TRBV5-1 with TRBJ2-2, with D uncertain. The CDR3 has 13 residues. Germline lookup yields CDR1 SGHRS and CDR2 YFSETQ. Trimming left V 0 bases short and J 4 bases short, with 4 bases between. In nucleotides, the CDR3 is TGCGCCAGCAGCTTGGTTCCCACCGGGGAGCTGTTTTTT. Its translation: CASSLVPTGELFF. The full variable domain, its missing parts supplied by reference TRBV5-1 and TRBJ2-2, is KAGVTQTPRYLIKTRGQQVTLSCSPISGHRSVSWYQQTPGQGLQFLFEYFSETQRNKGNFPGRFSGRQFSNSRSEMNVSTLELGDSALYLCASSLVPTGELFFGEGSRLTVL.

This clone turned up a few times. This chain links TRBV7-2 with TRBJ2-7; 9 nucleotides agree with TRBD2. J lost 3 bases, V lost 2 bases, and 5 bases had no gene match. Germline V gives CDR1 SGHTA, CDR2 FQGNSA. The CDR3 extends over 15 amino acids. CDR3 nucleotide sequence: TGTGCCAGCAGCTTAATGACTAGCGGCCTCTACGAGCAGTACTTC. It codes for CASSLMTSGLYEQYF.

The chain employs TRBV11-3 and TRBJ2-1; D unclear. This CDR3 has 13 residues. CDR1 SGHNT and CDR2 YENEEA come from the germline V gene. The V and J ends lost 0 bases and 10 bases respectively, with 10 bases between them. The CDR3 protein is CASSLDRVQEQFF. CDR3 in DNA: TGTGCCAGCAGCTTAGATCGGGTACAGGAGCAGTTCTTC.

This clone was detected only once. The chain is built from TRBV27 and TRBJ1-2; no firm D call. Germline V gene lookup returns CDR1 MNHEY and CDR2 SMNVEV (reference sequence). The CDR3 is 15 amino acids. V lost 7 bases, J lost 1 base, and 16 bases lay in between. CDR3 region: CASKSHEGYNYGYTF. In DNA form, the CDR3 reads TGTGCCAGCAAGAGTCACGAAGGCTATAACTATGGCTACACCTTC.

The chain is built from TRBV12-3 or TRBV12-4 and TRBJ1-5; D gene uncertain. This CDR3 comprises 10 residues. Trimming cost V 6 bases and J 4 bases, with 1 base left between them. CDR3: CASRNQPQHF. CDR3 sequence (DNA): TGTGCCAGCAGGAATCAGCCCCAGCATTTT.